These 18 T cell receptor beta chains originate from one sample sequenced in a study of T cells in women clearing cervical HPV infection. TCRdb keeps only in-frame clones here, not all; method: immunoSEQ multiplex PCR. Across 25,000 to 30,000 clones, the top ten clones capture roughly 2.8% of the sample. The source material was blood buffy coat. These receptors all come from a woman between 18 and 70 years old with a cervical HPV16 infection that either progressed to CIN3+ or cleared (not recorded which).

About this clone itself: The CDR3 end falls 3 residues outside the read, so it is completed with the germline J gene. This rearrangement joins TRBV5-1 to TRBJ2-2; weak D call: TRBD2 (7 bases). The CDR3 has 16 residues. Trimming shortened V by 0 bases and J by 4 bases, and 13 bases separated the two germline ends. From germline, CDR1 is SGHRS and CDR2 YFSETQ. The sequenced CDR3 bases are TGCGCCAGCAGCTTGGTCTTTGCGGGGGCCACCGGGGAG. Its protein product is CASSLVFAGATGE. The CDR3 in full is CASSLVFAGATGELFF.

Points on this clone: The sequence runs out 3 residues before the end of the CDR3; the remainder is reconstructed from the germline J gene. This chain connects TRBV7-9 to TRBJ2-3; D remains ambiguous. The germline V gene has CDR1 SEHNR and CDR2 FQNEAQ (reference sequence). This CDR3 is built from 14 residues. Trimming shortened V by 2 bases and J by 2 bases, and 8 bases separated the two germline ends. The CDR3 protein is CASSLTVSTDTQYF. The part of the CDR3 DNA that was read is TGTGCCAGCAGCTTAACGGTTTCCACAGATACG.

On this clone itself: With the read ending 3 residues before the CDR3 end, the germline J gene is used to fill in that end. The chain employs TRBV30 and TRBJ1-2; D gene ambiguous. Trimming removed 2 bases from V and 0 bases from J, with 10 bases in between. CDR1 and CDR2 (germline): GTSNPN, SVGIG (reference sequence). The CDR3 runs 14 residues. The CDR3 spells CAWSTPGSNYGYTF. Incomplete CDR3 DNA: TGTGCCTGGAGTACGCCGGGGTCTAACTATGGC.

As regards this clone: The sequenced fragment ends 3 residues before the CDR3 boundary, so the rest is inferred from the germline J gene. The chain links TRBV18 to TRBJ2-5; 7 bases map to TRBD1. CDR1 and CDR2 from the germline V gene are KGHSH and LQKENI. This CDR3 has 15 residues. The junction had 9 bases not matched to a gene; V was cut back by 3 bases and J by 5 bases. The CDR3 DNA, read in part, is TGTGCCAGCTCACCGGGCACAGGGGATAGGGAGACC. Translation gives CASSPGTGDRET. The CDR3, in full, reads CASSPGTGDRETQYF.

In regard to this clone: The CDR3 goes on 3 residues after the read ends, and that part is filled in from the germline J gene. The chain combines TRBV19 with TRBJ1-2; the match to TRBD1 covers 7 bases. CDR1 and CDR2 from the germline V gene are LNHDA and SQIVND (reference sequence). CDR3 length equals 14 residues. The CDR3 spells CASSPGQDYYDYTF. The sequenced part of the CDR3 DNA is TGTGCCAGTAGTCCCGGACAGGACTACTACGAC.

Worth noting for this clone: Read data end 3 residues before the CDR3 end; the end is taken from the germline J gene. The V call is TRBV7-9, the J call TRBJ2-5; 13 bases are shared with TRBD2. The length of the CDR3 is 14 residues. CDR1 SEHNR and CDR2 FQNEAQ come from the germline V gene (reference sequence). V was pared by 6 bases and J by 2 bases, with 0 bases of the junction left unmatched. The sequenced part of the CDR3 DNA is TGTGCCAGCAGACTAGCGGGGGGGCAAGAGACC. This translates into CASRLAGGQET. The whole CDR3 region reads CASRLAGGQETQYF.

As to this clone: The CDR3 is cut off 3 residues early in the read; its end comes from the germline J gene. V gene TRBV18 combines with J gene TRBJ1-3; D not certain. Between the trimmed V and J ends, which lost 2 bases and 0 bases, there was a span of 8 bases. Germline CDR1 reads KGHSH; CDR2 reads LQKENI. The CDR3 is made up of 15 amino acids. The CDR3: CASSPVRSSGNTIYF. Partial CDR3 DNA: TGTGCCAGCTCACCAGTCCGCAGCTCTGGAAACACC.

With regard to this clone: The read ends 3 residues early relative to the CDR3; the germline J gene fills the gap. The gene calls are TRBV7-8 and TRBJ2-1, with 7 bases lining up with TRBD1. This CDR3 has 14 residues. The junction had 5 bases not matched to a gene; V was cut back by 4 bases and J by 5 bases. Germline CDR1 SGHVS, CDR2 FQNEAQ. The sequenced CDR3 bases are TGTGCCAGCAGCTCGACAGGGATCAACAATGAG. Translating gives CASSSTGINNE. Given in full, the CDR3 is CASSSTGINNEQFF.

The CDR3 loop reads CASSPQGLPNEQYF. The part of the CDR3 DNA that was read is TGTGCCAGTAGTCCCCAGGGACTTCCAAACGAG. The gene calls are TRBV19 and TRBJ2-7; maybe TRBD2 (6 bases). The CDR3 is cut off 3 residues early in the read; its end comes from the germline J gene. The CDR3 totals 14 residues. Per the germline V gene, CDR1 is LNHDA and CDR2 is SQIVND (reference sequence). Trimming shortened V by 5 bases and J by 5 bases, and 16 bases separated the two germline ends.

With respect to this clone: With the read ending 3 residues before the CDR3 end, the germline J gene is used to fill in that end. The V and J genes are TRBV19 and TRBJ1-5, with 10 bases identical to TRBD1. Unmatched junction bases numbered 1, after V lost 7 bases and J lost 4 bases. The CDR3 runs 13 residues. Per the germline V gene, CDR1 is LNHDA and CDR2 is SQIVND (reference sequence). Incomplete CDR3 DNA: TGTGCCAGTAAGGACAGGGGGAATCAGCCC. It is translated as CASKDRGNQP. The CDR3 as a whole reads CASKDRGNQPQHF.

Concerning this clone itself: The read ends 3 residues before the CDR3 terminus; that terminus is restored from the germline J gene. The V gene is TRBV18, the J gene TRBJ2-3; 10 nucleotides match TRBD2. After removal of 1 base from V and 4 bases from J, the junction contained 2 bases not matched to a gene. Germline-derived CDR1 and CDR2 are KGHSH and LQKENI. The CDR3 has 15 residues. The CDR3 loop is CASSPQRGGSDTQYF. Partial CDR3 DNA: TGTGCCAGCTCACCACAGCGGGGGGGCTCAGATACG.

As for this clone: The read ends 3 residues shy of where the CDR3 ends; the end is completed using the germline J gene. The chain combines TRBV30 with TRBJ1-2; D remains ambiguous. CDR1 is GTSNPN, CDR2 SVGIG, per germline (reference sequence). The CDR3 loop spans 15 amino acids. V shed 4 bases and J shed 5 bases, with 20 bases lying between them. This CDR3 is CAWTSFARTEYGYTF. The CDR3 DNA, read in part, is TGTGCCTGGACTAGCTTCGCTAGGACGGAGTATGGC.

Notes on this clone: The read ends 3 residues before the CDR3 terminus; that terminus is restored from the germline J gene. This chain joins TRBV7-9 and TRBJ1-2, with D tentatively TRBD1 (5 bases). CDR1 is SEHNR, CDR2 FQNEAQ, per germline (reference sequence). The CDR3 covers 12 residues. The CDR3 is CASSGASYDYTF. The covered CDR3 bases are TGTGCCAGCAGCGGGGCCTCCTACGAC.

About this clone: The read falls 3 residues short of the CDR3 end, and the missing part is taken from the germline J gene. The chain carries TRBV18 and TRBJ2-7; D not resolved. This CDR3 region has 13 residues. Looked up from germline, CDR1 is KGHSH and CDR2 is LQKENI. V was trimmed by 3 bases and J by 1 base, leaving 7 bases between them. This chain's CDR3 is CASSPPESYEQYF. The part of the CDR3 DNA that was read is TGTGCCAGCTCACCTCCAGAGTCCTACGAG.

Of note for this clone: The read gets to within 3 residues of the CDR3 end, and the germline J gene fills in the rest. The chain employs TRBV4-1 and TRBJ2-3; 9 bases are a match to TRBD1. The CDR3 has 15 residues. The germline V gene encodes CDR1 MGHRA and CDR2 YSYEKL. J gave up 2 bases and V 4 bases, and 4 bases lay outside the gene matches. The part of the CDR3 DNA that was read is TGCGCCAGCAGCCTACAGGGGGCGTTCACAGATACG. It specifies CASSLQGAFTDT. The entire CDR3 is CASSLQGAFTDTQYF.

For this clone: Coverage ceases 3 residues before the CDR3 finishes, and the germline J gene fills in the end. This chain links TRBV12-3 or TRBV12-4 with TRBJ2-3; D is perhaps TRBD2 (5 bases). Trimming left V 5 bases short and J 1 base short, with 10 bases between. The CDR3 covers 14 residues. The part of the CDR3 DNA that was read is TGTGCCAGCAGTAACGGGGTCGGCACAGATACG. Residues: CASSNGVGTDT. In full, the CDR3 is CASSNGVGTDTQYF.

The CDR3 protein is CASSLGDRAYNEQFF. The part of the CDR3 DNA that was read is TGTGCCAGCAGCTTGGGTGACAGAGCCTACAATGAG. V gene TRBV5-6 combines with J gene TRBJ2-1; TRBD1 is a possible D gene (5 bases). The CDR3 end lies 3 residues beyond the end of the read and is filled in from the germline J gene. The germline gives CDR1 SGHDT, CDR2 YYEEEE. The V end lost 0 bases, the J end lost 2 bases, and 9 bases lay between the germline ends. There are 15 residues in the CDR3.

As to this clone: Sequencing ends 3 residues short of the CDR3 end; the germline J gene provides the rest. The chain is built from TRBV2 and TRBJ2-5, with a tentative D call TRBD1 (6 bases). V was shortened by 2 bases and J by 5 bases, with 15 bases between the two germline ends. CDR1 is SNHLY, CDR2 FYNNEI, per germline. CDR3 length: 15 residues. The CDR3 loop reads CASSELGQPAETQYF. The sequenced part of the CDR3 DNA is TGTGCCAGCAGTGAACTAGGACAGCCGGCGGAGACC.